This T cell receptor beta chain appears in the sequencing data of a study of T-cell reconstitution after alpha-beta-depleted transplantation in children (dated by TCRdb to 2016 to 2017). Background for the entire study: Using TCR repertoire profiling, the study followed T-cell immune reconstitution in a quantitative way in children after TCRalphabeta/CD19-depleted allogeneic hematopoietic cell transplantation.

CDR1 SGHVS and CDR2 FQNEAQ are derived from the germline V gene. The CDR3 sequence holds 13 residues, the cysteine and phenylalanine included. Of all the DNA, just the CDR3 is kept, 39 bases in frame from base 1. Between the V and J ends, shortened by 5 bases and 5 bases respectively, the junction contains 12 bases. Library prep was done by PCR. The run used an Illumina HiSeq 2500. To normalize quantification of the TCRbeta repertoire, the TCR libraries were built with molecular barcoding that relied on unique molecular identifiers. Clones were called with MiXCR by TCRdb after fastp trimmed the public reads at Q25, and only in-frame beta chains were retained. Identical CDR3 proteins give one entry, which carries the most common genes and DNA. The sample yields roughly 590,000 distinct CDR3 sequences; 16% were counted once. 0.9% to 1.2% of the sample lies in the top ten. This clonotype was counted a few times. Its target antigen remains unknown. No much larger clone is present one base from it, and per-base qualities are unavailable.

Sequencing used PBMCs from the stem cell graft donor, obtained from the stem cell graft. The rearranged segments are TRBV7-8 and TRBJ1-2; confidence is insufficient to name the D gene. The origin of this receptor is a human donor who donated a stem cell graft to a child with acute myeloid leukemia. This receptor has the CDR3 CASSPPAGYGYTF. The sequenced DNA: TGTGCCAGCAGCCCCCCCGCGGGGTATGGCTACACCTTC.